This is a list of T cell receptor beta chains from one sample in a study of T-cell reconstitution after alpha-beta-depleted transplantation in children. TCRdb ran MiXCR on the PCR reads and lists one entry per CDR3 protein. The data show about 610,000 distinct CDR3 sequences, about 10% seen once. The sequencing here drew on PBMCs from the stem cell graft donor, taken from the stem cell graft. The receptors derive from a human donor who donated a stem cell graft to a child with acute myeloid leukemia. Both conserved end residues are part of each CDR3. D genes are given only for firm matches. Size is omitted from some rows. Given values are once, few, many or a class for expanded clones.

cdr3_aa | cdr3_nt | clone_size | d_call | j_call | v_call
CASIKGPGRTNTGELFF | TGTGCCAGCATTAAAGGGCCGGGGCGAACGAACACCGGGGAGCTGTTTTTT | many | - | TRBJ2-2 | TRBV6-5
CASKGGLAGVQETQYF | TGTGCCAGCAAAGGAGGGCTAGCGGGGGTCCAAGAGACCCAGTACTTC | few | TRBD2 | TRBJ2-5 | TRBV6-1
CASSLWSGNTEAFF | TGTGCCAGCAGCTTATGGAGCGGGAACACTGAAGCTTTCTTT | many | - | TRBJ1-1 | TRBV7-2
CASSRGPSGSHLSTDTQYF | TGTGCCAGCAGCCGAGGTCCTAGCGGGAGCCATCTAAGCACAGATACGCAGTATTTT | few | TRBD2 | TRBJ2-3 | TRBV5-6
CATSDSQGVGELFF | TGTGCCACCAGTGATTCACAGGGCGTCGGGGAGCTGTTTTTT | many | - | TRBJ2-2 | TRBV24-1
CASSQDRGQGEQYF | TGCGCCAGCAGCCAGGACAGGGGGCAAGGCGAGCAGTACTTC | - | TRBD1 | TRBJ2-7 | TRBV4-3
CATSRGVGRGTTEAFF | TGTGCCACCAGCAGAGGGGTGGGCAGGGGTACCACTGAAGCTTTCTTT | many | - | TRBJ1-1 | TRBV15
CASSLKLAGGPENEQFF | TGTGCCAGCAGCTTAAAACTAGCGGGAGGGCCCGAGAATGAGCAGTTCTTC | - | TRBD2 | TRBJ2-1 | TRBV7-3
CSPLPGRSSPDTQYF | TGCAGTCCCCTCCCCGGGAGGTCTTCCCCAGATACGCAGTATTTT | many | TRBD2 | TRBJ2-3 | TRBV20-1
CASSLAASGSDEQFF | TGTGCCAGCAGCTTAGCGGCTAGCGGGAGTGATGAGCAGTTCTTC | - | TRBD2 | TRBJ2-1 | TRBV11-2
CSATTLGISYNEQFF | TGCAGTGCCACCACGCTGGGTATCTCCTACAATGAGCAGTTCTTC | few | - | TRBJ2-1 | TRBV20-1
CASSRPGGLTIYEQYF | TGTGCCAGCAGCCGGCCCGGGGGGCTGACGATCTACGAGCAGTACTTC | many | - | TRBJ2-7 | TRBV6-2/TRBV6-3
CASSSLWTGNSPLHF | TGTGCCAGCAGCTCCCTCTGGACAGGGAATTCACCCCTCCACTTT | - | TRBD1 | TRBJ1-6 | TRBV7-9
CASSPTSRGADTEAFF | TGTGCCAGCAGCCCTACAAGTCGGGGCGCGGACACTGAAGCTTTCTTT | many | - | TRBJ1-1 | TRBV14
CASSSSFGLASQYF | TGTGCCAGCAGTTCATCTTTCGGACTAGCGTCCCAGTACTTC | - | TRBD2 | TRBJ2-5 | TRBV27
CASSYREAGPSSYNEQFF | TGTGCCAGCAGTTACAGGGAAGCGGGCCCAAGCTCCTACAATGAGCAGTTCTTC | few | - | TRBJ2-1 | TRBV6-2/TRBV6-3
CASSSDSNEQFF | TGTGCCAGCAGTTCCGACAGTAATGAGCAGTTCTTC | few | - | TRBJ2-1 | TRBV7-3
CSAFRTTSNEQFF | TGCAGTGCCTTTCGTACGACATCCAATGAGCAGTTCTTC | many | - | TRBJ2-1 | TRBV20-1
CASSLGEGFTEQFF | TGCGCCAGCAGCTTGGGGGAGGGATTTACTGAGCAGTTCTTC | - | TRBD2 | TRBJ2-1 | TRBV5-1
CASRPPPQPYGYTF | TGTGCCAGCAGGCCCCCCCCACAGCCCTATGGCTACACCTTC | many | - | TRBJ1-2 | TRBV28
CASSLPTSGFTDTQYF | TGTGCCAGCTCACTCCCGACTAGCGGATTCACAGATACGCAGTATTTT | - | TRBD2 | TRBJ2-3 | TRBV18
CSVALRRDTEAFF | TGCAGCGTAGCCCTCAGGAGGGACACTGAAGCTTTCTTT | - | - | TRBJ1-1 | TRBV29-1
CASRIDSYGYTF | TGTGCCAGCAGGATTGATTCCTATGGCTACACCTTC | many | - | TRBJ1-2 | TRBV12-3/TRBV12-4
CATSTKRDSGNTIYF | TGTGCCACCAGCACAAAACGCGACTCTGGAAACACCATATATTTT | few | - | TRBJ1-3 | TRBV15
CASSPDREGYTF | TGTGCCAGCTCACCCGACCGGGAGGGCTACACCTTC | few | - | TRBJ1-2 | TRBV18
CSARGTGNTGELFF | TGCAGTGCTAGGGGGACAGGGAACACCGGGGAGCTGTTTTTT | - | TRBD1 | TRBJ2-2 | TRBV20-1
CASSLRRVGDTQYF | TGTGCCAGCAGTTTGAGGCGGGTGGGAGATACGCAGTATTTT | - | - | TRBJ2-3 | TRBV27
CSVDEGGRGGAFF | TGCAGCGTTGATGAGGGAGGGAGGGGGGGCGCTTTCTTT | - | - | TRBJ1-1 | TRBV29-1
CASSQPTSGRLDEQFF | TGCGCCAGCAGCCAACCGACTAGCGGGAGGTTAGATGAGCAGTTCTTC | many | TRBD2 | TRBJ2-1 | TRBV4-1
CSGHRAPDTQYF | TGCAGCGGACACAGGGCCCCAGATACGCAGTATTTT | many | - | TRBJ2-3 | TRBV29-1
CASSYTKWSEQYF | TGTGCCAGCAGTTATACGAAGTGGAGCGAGCAGTACTTC | many | - | TRBJ2-7 | TRBV6-5
CASQHTAAGGEDTQYF | TGTGCCAGCCAGCACACGGCCGCGGGAGGCGAAGATACGCAGTATTTT | - | TRBD2 | TRBJ2-3 | TRBV6-1
CSARDWGTGTGEGITEAFF | TGCAGTGCTAGAGATTGGGGGACCGGGACAGGGGAAGGAATCACTGAAGCTTTCTTT | few | TRBD1 | TRBJ1-1 | TRBV20-1
CSASSLAGLQETQYF | TGCAGTGCTAGTTCCCTAGCGGGGCTACAAGAGACCCAGTACTTC | many | TRBD2 | TRBJ2-5 | TRBV20-1
CATSPERADTQYF | TGTGCCACCAGCCCTGAGCGGGCAGATACGCAGTATTTT | few | - | TRBJ2-3 | TRBV15
CASSLNRDRGVSDTQYF | TGCGCCAGCAGCTTAAACCGGGACAGGGGTGTCTCAGATACGCAGTATTTT | - | TRBD1 | TRBJ2-3 | TRBV5-1
CASSLWGRSPETF | TGTGCCAGCAGTTTATGGGGGCGAAGCCCCGAAACCTTC | few | - | TRBJ1-2 | TRBV12-3/TRBV12-4
CASSLIVRNEQFF | TGTGCCAGCAGCTTAATAGTGCGAAATGAGCAGTTCTTC | few | - | TRBJ2-1 | TRBV7-6
CATSDRVLNYGYTF | TGTGCCACCAGTGATCGGGTGCTGAACTATGGCTACACCTTC | - | - | TRBJ1-2 | TRBV24-1
CATRGEGGKVSEQYF | TGTGCCACCCGGGGGGAAGGGGGCAAGGTATCCGAGCAGTACTTC | - | - | TRBJ2-7 | TRBV6-1
CASRQNMGQYNEKLFF | TGTGCCAGCAGACAGAATATGGGACAGTATAATGAAAAACTGTTTTTT | few | TRBD1 | TRBJ1-4 | TRBV7-8
CATRRTSGRGETQYF | TGTGCCACTAGACGAACTAGCGGGAGAGGAGAGACCCAGTACTTC | few | TRBD2 | TRBJ2-5 | TRBV7-2
CASSSTGVETQYF | TGTGCCAGCAGCAGTACAGGGGTAGAGACCCAGTACTTC | many | TRBD1 | TRBJ2-5 | TRBV7-9
CATSRGAGTGGRNEQYF | TGTGCCACCAGCAGAGGGGCGGGGACAGGGGGCCGGAACGAGCAGTACTTC | many | TRBD1 | TRBJ2-7 | TRBV15
CSVGQSGPLVHEQFF | TGCAGCGTTGGTCAGTCGGGACCGCTGGTCCATGAGCAGTTCTTC | few | - | TRBJ2-1 | TRBV29-1
CDLNYTTGGDYEQYF | TGTGATCTGAACTACACCACGGGGGGGGACTACGAGCAGTACTTC | - | TRBD2 | TRBJ2-7 | TRBV7-3